Following are 10 T cell receptor beta chains from one sample sequenced in a study of blood T cell repertoires in COVID-19. The method was immunoSEQ multiplex PCR; TCRdb's version includes in-frame clones alone and lacks a portion of them. Of 90,000 to 110,000 clones listed, roughly 80% were seen once; the top ten hold approximately 19%. Sequencing was done on a sample of peripheral blood. The receptors were gathered from a woman in her 70s with acute or convalescent COVID-19.

The chain combines TRBV28 with TRBJ1-1; 7 positions agree with TRBD1. CDR3 length: 12 residues. V shed 4 bases and J 8 bases; nucleotides not matched to a gene: 4. Germline loops: CDR1 MDHEN, CDR2 SYDVKM. In DNA form, the CDR3 reads TGTGCCAGCAGTTCCGGGACAGTAGAAGCTTTCTTT. It codes for CASSSGTVEAFF.

This rearrangement joins TRBV9 to TRBJ2-1; TRBD1 agrees at 8 bases. Per the germline V gene, CDR1 is SGDLS and CDR2 is YYNGEE. J lost 9 bases, V lost 6 bases, and 11 bases had no gene match. The CDR3 totals 14 residues. The CDR3 nucleotides read TGTGCCAGCACCCCCCCGGGACAGGAGGGTGAGCAGTTCTTC. It codes for CASTPPGQEGEQFF.

The chain recombines TRBV19 with TRBJ1-5; a possible D gene is TRBD1 (5 bases). V lost 7 bases to trimming and J lost 5 bases, with 15 bases between them. The length of the CDR3 is 14 residues. The V gene's germline CDR1 is LNHDA and CDR2 SQIVND (reference sequence). The CDR3 sequence is CASKEGSDDQPQHF. CDR3 DNA sequence: TGTGCCAGTAAGGAGGGGAGTGACGATCAGCCCCAGCATTTT.

The DNA of the CDR3 is TGTGCCAGTAGTATAAGGAGTCTGAACACTGAAGCTTTCTTT. Translated: CASSIRSLNTEAFF. The V call is TRBV19, the J call TRBJ1-1; no clear D gene. The V end lost 2 bases, the J end lost 0 bases, and 7 bases lay between the germline ends. There are 14 residues in the CDR3. Looked up from germline, CDR1 is LNHDA and CDR2 is SQIVND (reference sequence).

This chain joins TRBV7-9 and TRBJ2-5, with 7 bases aligning to TRBD1. Germline CDR1 reads SEHNR; CDR2 reads FQNEAQ (reference sequence). This CDR3 has 15 residues. V dropped 4 bases and J dropped 5; count of bases not matched to a gene: 10. CDR3 residues: CASSSRQGQRETQYF. In nucleotides, the CDR3 is TGTGCCAGCAGCTCTCGACAGGGACAGAGGGAGACCCAGTACTTC.

This clone was counted a single time. This chain joins TRBV5-4 and TRBJ2-2, with 10 nucleotides matching TRBD1. From germline, CDR1 is SGHNT and CDR2 YYREEE (reference sequence). V lost 9 bases, J lost 7 bases, and 6 bases stayed unmatched. CDR3 size: 13 residues. The CDR3 region is CAIGTGDHGELFF. The CDR3 nucleotides are TGTGCCATCGGGACAGGGGACCACGGGGAGCTGTTTTTT.

The rearrangement links TRBV6-5 to TRBJ1-2; 7 nucleotides agree with TRBD1. The CDR3 length is 14 residues. The J segment lost 3 bases and the V segment lost 5 bases, leaving 6 bases of the junction unmatched. The germline gives CDR1 MNHEY, CDR2 SVGAGI. DNA of the CDR3: TGTGCCAGCAGTAGGACAGGTGCCCACTATGGCTACACCTTC. This encodes CASSRTGAHYGYTF.

The chain employs TRBV5-5 and TRBJ1-1; D perhaps matches TRBD1 (6 bases). V was clipped by 4 bases and J by 5 bases, with 18 bases between them. This CDR3 spans 15 amino acids. The germline V gene has CDR1 SGHKS and CDR2 YYEKEE (reference sequence). CDR3 region: CASSLGRGQRTEAFF. CDR3 DNA sequence: TGTGCCAGCAGCCTGGGGCGGGGGCAGAGGACTGAAGCTTTCTTT.

This chain uses TRBV5-1 with TRBJ1-5; 7 bases match TRBD1. J was trimmed by 5 bases and V by 1 base; bases with no gene match: 3. CDR1 is SGHRS and CDR2 is YFSETQ in the germline V gene. CDR3 length: 14 amino acids. CDR3 amino acids: CASSLTGEDQPQHF. CDR3 DNA sequence: TGCGCCAGCAGCTTGACAGGGGAGGATCAGCCCCAGCATTTT.

The chain combines TRBV27 with TRBJ1-2, with D perhaps matching TRBD1 (6 bases). Germline V CDR1 and CDR2: MNHEY, SMNVEV (reference sequence). V shed 5 bases and J shed 8 bases, with 15 bases lying between them. The CDR3 runs 13 residues. CDR3: CASSPPTGGGYTF. The CDR3 coding sequence is TGTGCCAGCAGTCCACCGACAGGAGGAGGCTACACCTTC.